This T cell receptor beta chain was observed in a study of hypomethylating agent response in myelodysplastic syndrome (dated by TCRdb to the early 2020s). Study-level background: The hypomethylating agent given was azacitidine in 8 of 11 patients and decitabine in 3 of 11 patients. Complete response or hematologic improvement counted as response, and patients meeting neither criterion were classed as non-responders. The cohort was composed of ten or so male and a couple of female myelodysplastic syndrome patients. Patients had a mean age of about 78 +/- 6.2 years, and a diploid cytogenetic profile was the most common. TET2 mutation was identified most frequently, being present in 5 of 11 patients. Complete response or hematologic improvement was achieved by six patients, and five patients were classified as non-responders. What the study reported, not specific to this receptor: Age matching of healthy control donors to MDS patients was not performed, and the MDS versus healthy comparison could have been impacted by this lack of age matching. After treatment with a hypomethylating agent, no significant changes in richness, rarefaction diversity or clonality were seen, whether all patients were considered together or each response group separately. Only 11 patients were analyzed, making the cohort small. Responders more often showed novel clonotypes emerging, while non-responders displayed more contracted clonotypes after treatment. Possible recognition of novel MDS antigens by the shared GLIPH2 clusters was not confirmed, and experimental validation of that possible recognition is needed.

Points on this clone: Which antigen it targets is not known. Base qualities are not at hand, and no much larger clone is one base apart.

V gives up 4 bases and J gives up 3 bases, and the segment between their germline ends measures 14 bases. From the cysteine through the phenylalanine, the CDR3 covers 15 amino acids. The kept DNA is CDR3 alone, 45 bases in frame from the first base. The CDR1 and CDR2 encoded by the germline V gene are SNHLY and FYNNEI. T-cell subsets were not sorted, and bulk bone marrow was analyzed instead. Bone marrow from more than ten myelodysplastic syndrome patients, collected before and after hypomethylating agent therapy, underwent immunosequencing of the TCR beta CDR3 regions. To track the repertoire longitudinally, every patient provided one baseline bone marrow along with two to three bone marrows taken at different post-treatment timepoints. Genomic DNA was isolated from whole bone marrow, and DNA quality was assessed with TapeStation, NanoDrop OneC and PicoGreen assays. Receptors were amplified or captured by the immunoSEQ multiplex PCR assay. Survey resolution was applied, with two replicates of around 200 ng each being run for a total of roughly 400 ng of DNA per sample. Using multiplex PCR primers aimed at V and J genes, the hsTCRB kit picked up rearranged TCRB sequences in genomic DNA. The CDR3 region was amplified in a first PCR of 25 to 35 cycles using the QIAGEN Multiplex PCR Kit. Sample barcodes and Illumina adapters were attached to each replicate during a second PCR lasting 7 to 9 cycles. Pooled libraries were quantified with a QuantStudio 6 and the KAPA library quantification kit. Roughly 14 pM of pooled libraries were sequenced on an Illumina MiSeq with 156-cycle single-end reads and a 15-cycle index read. As for the authors' bioinformatics: VDJdb annotation flagged 1.7% of 168,753 unique clonotypes as previously reported viral-epitope-specific. The immunoSEQ Data Assistant and immunoSEQ Analyzer converted raw reads into normalized, annotated TCRB repertoires. Clonotypes were analyzed with the immunarch R package version 0.6.5 and BioAnalyzer. Before richness was estimated, every repertoire was downsampled to the clone count of the smallest repertoire. Clonotypes were categorized as expanded, contracted or novel by Fisher's exact tests, where a novel clonotype had zero frequency before treatment. Significantly changed CDR3 beta sequences were clustered with GLIPH2 at simulation_depth=1000 and kmer_min_depth=3, and CDR3s shorter than five residues were left out. TCRdb carries this immuneACCESS record with in-frame sequences only. Its versions omit some clonotypes, under half of them owing to an unresolved V gene in the studies checked, with the rest unexplained. The V and J calls and clone size come from that table; D and trimming were worked out from the DNA. The sample includes about 6,000 clones, with 75% to 90% observed a single time. The ten largest clonotypes hold approximately 10% of the sample.

The rearranged chain carries TRBV2 and TRBJ2-3; TRBD2 might be the D gene, on 6 matching bases. The sample was bone marrow, taken before or after starting hypomethylating agent treatment for myelodysplastic syndrome (not recorded which). The TCR originated in a human donor with myelodysplastic syndrome. In nucleotides, the sequence is TGTGCCAGCAGTGCGGGGCGGGGTAGGACAGATACGCAGTATTTT. Translated, this is CASSAGRGRTDTQYF. Supplemented by the reference TRBV2 and TRBJ2-3 proteins around the CDR3, the complete variable domain is EPEVTQTPSHQVTQMGQEVILRCVPISNHLYFYWYRQILGQKVEFLVSFYNNEISEKSEIFDDQFSVERPDGSNFTLKIRSTKLEDSAMYFCASSAGRGRTDTQYFGPGTRLTVL.